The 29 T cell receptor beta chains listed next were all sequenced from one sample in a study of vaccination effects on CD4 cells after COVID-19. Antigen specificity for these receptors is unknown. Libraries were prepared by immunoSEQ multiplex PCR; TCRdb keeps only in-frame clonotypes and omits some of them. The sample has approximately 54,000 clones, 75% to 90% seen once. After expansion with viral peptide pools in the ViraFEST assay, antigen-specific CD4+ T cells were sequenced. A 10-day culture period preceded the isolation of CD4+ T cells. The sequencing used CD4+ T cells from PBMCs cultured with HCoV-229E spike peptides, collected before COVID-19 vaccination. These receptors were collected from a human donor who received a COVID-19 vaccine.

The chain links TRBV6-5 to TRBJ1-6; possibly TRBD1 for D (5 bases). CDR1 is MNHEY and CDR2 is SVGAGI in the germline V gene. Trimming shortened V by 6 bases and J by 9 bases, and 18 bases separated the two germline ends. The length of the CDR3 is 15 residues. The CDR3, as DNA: TGTGCCAGCAGCCTGAGGACTCTGGGGCTTTCACCCCTCCACTTT. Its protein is CASSLRTLGLSPLHF.

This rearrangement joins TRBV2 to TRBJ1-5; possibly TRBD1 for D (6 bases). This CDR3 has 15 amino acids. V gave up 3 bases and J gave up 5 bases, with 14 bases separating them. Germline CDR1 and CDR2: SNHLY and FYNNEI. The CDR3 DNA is TGTGCCAGCAGTGATCGGGGGGGGGCGTATCAGCCCCAGCATTTT. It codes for CASSDRGGAYQPQHF.

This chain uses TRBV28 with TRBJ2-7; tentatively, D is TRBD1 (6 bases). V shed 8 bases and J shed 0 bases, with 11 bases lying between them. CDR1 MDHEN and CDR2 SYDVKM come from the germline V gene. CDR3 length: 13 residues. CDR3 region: CASGVGGSYEQYV. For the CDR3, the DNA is TGTGCCAGCGGTGTAGGGGGCTCCTACGAGCAGTACGTC.

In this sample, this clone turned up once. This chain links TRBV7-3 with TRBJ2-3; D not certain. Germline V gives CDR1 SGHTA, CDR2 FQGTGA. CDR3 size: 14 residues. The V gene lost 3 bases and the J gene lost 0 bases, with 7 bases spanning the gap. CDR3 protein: CASSLMTSTDTQYF. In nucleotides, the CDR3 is TGTGCCAGCAGCTTGATGACTAGCACAGATACGCAGTATTTT.

CDR3 in amino acids: CAISHGQTSSYEQYV. In DNA, the CDR3 is TGTGCCATCAGTCACGGACAGACGAGCTCCTACGAGCAGTACGTC. V gene TRBV10-3 combines with J gene TRBJ2-7; possible D gene TRBD1, 6 bases. The CDR3 contains 15 residues. Trimming cost V 5 bases and J 0 bases, with 14 bases left between them. CDR1 ENHRY and CDR2 SYGVKD come from the germline V gene.

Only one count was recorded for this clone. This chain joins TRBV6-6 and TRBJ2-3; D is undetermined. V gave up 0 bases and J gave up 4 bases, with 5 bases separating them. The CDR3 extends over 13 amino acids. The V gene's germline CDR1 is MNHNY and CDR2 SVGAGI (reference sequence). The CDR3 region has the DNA TGTGCCAGCAGTTACTCTTGGTCAGATACGCAGTATTTT. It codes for CASSYSWSDTQYF.

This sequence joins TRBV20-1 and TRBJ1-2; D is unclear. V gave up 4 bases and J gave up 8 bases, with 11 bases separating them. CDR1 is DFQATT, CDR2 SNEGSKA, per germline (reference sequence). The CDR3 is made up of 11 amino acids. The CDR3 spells CSAKVAGGYTF. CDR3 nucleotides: TGCAGTGCTAAAGTTGCGGGGGGCTACACCTTC.

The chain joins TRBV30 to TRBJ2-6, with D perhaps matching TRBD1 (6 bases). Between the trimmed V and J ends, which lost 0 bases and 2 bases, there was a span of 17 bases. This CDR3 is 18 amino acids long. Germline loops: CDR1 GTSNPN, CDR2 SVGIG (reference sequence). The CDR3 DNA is TGTGCCTGGAGTGTACAGCGGACAGAACTAGCTGGGGCCAACGTCCTGACTTTC. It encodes CAWSVQRTELAGANVLTF.

The CDR3 DNA follows: TGCGCCAGCAGCCAGGGTTGGGGTCCGGATGAAAAACTGTTTTTT. Its translation is CASSQGWGPDEKLFF. The rearrangement joins TRBV4-1 to TRBJ1-4, with D unresolved. This CDR3 region has 15 residues. CDR1 is MGHRA and CDR2 is YSYEKL in the germline V gene. V was trimmed by 3 bases and J by 6 bases, leaving 14 bases between them.

CDR3 region: CASSIDSRVETQYF. The CDR3 DNA is TGTGCCAGCTCCATTGACAGTAGGGTGGAGACCCAGTACTTC. The V call is TRBV18, the J call TRBJ2-5; TRBD1 might be the D (5 bases). The V end lost 6 bases, the J end lost 5 bases, and 16 bases lay between the germline ends. Germline V gene lookup returns CDR1 KGHSH and CDR2 LQKENI. This CDR3 has 14 amino acids.

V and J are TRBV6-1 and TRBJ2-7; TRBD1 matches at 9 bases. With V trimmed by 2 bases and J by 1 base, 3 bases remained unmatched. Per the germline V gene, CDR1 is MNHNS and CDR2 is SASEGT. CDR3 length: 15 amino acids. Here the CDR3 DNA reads TGTGCCAGCAGTGAATGGGGACAGGGATCCTACGAGCAGTACGTC. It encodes CASSEWGQGSYEQYV.

The CDR3 loop reads CASSRNPVWGYTF. The CDR3 region has the DNA TGTGCCAGCTCACGAAACCCTGTTTGGGGCTACACCTTC. This rearrangement joins TRBV18 to TRBJ1-2; D is ambiguous. The germline V gene encodes CDR1 KGHSH and CDR2 LQKENI. This CDR3 has 13 residues. Trimming removed 4 bases from V and 8 bases from J, with 14 bases in between.

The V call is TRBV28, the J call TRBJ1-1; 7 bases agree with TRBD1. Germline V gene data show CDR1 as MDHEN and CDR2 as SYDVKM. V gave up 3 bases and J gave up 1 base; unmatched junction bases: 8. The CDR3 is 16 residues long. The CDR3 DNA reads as TGTGCCAGCAGTTTGCCTACAGGGGCGGGGAACACTGAAGCTTTCTTT. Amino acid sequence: CASSLPTGAGNTEAFF.

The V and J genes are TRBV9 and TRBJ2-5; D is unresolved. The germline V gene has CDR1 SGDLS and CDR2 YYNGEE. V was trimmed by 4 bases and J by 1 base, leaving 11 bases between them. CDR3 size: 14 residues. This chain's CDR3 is CASSSMGIQETQYF. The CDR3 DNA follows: TGTGCCAGCAGCTCAATGGGGATCCAAGAGACCCAGTACTTC. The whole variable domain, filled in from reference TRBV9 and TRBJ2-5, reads DSGVTQTPKHLITATGQRVTLRCSPRSGDLSVYWYQQSLDQGLQFLIQYYNGEERAKGNILERFSAQQFPDLHSELNLSSLELGDSALYFCASSSMGIQETQYFGPGTRLLVL.

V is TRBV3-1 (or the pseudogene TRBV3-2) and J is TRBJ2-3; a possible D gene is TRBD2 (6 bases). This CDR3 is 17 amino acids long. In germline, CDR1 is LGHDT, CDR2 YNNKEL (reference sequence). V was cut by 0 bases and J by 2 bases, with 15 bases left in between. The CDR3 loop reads CASSQDSGDSLTDTQYF. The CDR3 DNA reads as TGTGCCAGCAGCCAAGATAGTGGGGACTCCCTCACAGATACGCAGTATTTT.

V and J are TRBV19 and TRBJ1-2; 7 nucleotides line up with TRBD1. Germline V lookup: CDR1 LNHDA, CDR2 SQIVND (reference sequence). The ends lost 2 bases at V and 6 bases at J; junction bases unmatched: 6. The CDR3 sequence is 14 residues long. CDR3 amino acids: CASSIRGRDDGYTF. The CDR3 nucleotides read TGTGCCAGTAGTATAAGGGGGCGCGACGATGGCTACACCTTC.

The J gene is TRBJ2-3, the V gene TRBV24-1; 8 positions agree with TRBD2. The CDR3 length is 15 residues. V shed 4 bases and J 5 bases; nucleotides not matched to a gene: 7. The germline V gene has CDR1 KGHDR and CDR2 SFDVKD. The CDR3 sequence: CATSDEAGGKDTQYF. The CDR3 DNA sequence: TGTGCCACCAGTGACGAGGCGGGGGGAAAAGATACGCAGTATTTT.

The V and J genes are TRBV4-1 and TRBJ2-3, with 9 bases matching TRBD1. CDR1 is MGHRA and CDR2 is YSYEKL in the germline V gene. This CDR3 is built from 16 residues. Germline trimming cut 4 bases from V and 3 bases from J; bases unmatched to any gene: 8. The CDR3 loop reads CASSRVRDRVTDTQYF. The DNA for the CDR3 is TGCGCCAGCAGCCGCGTACGGGACAGGGTGACAGATACGCAGTATTTT.

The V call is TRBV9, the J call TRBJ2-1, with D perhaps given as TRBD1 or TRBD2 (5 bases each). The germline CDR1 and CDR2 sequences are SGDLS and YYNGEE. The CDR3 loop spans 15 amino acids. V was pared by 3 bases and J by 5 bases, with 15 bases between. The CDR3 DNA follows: TGTGCCAGCAGCGCCGCCCAGATGGGGGACAATGAGCAGTTCTTC. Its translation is CASSAAQMGDNEQFF.

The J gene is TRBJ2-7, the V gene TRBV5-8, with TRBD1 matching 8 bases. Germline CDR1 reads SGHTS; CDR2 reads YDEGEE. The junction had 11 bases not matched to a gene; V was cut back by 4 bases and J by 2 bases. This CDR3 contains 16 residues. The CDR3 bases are TGTGCCAGCAGCGGAAGACAGGGGTATTTTCCCTACGAGCAGTACGTC. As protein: CASSGRQGYFPYEQYV.

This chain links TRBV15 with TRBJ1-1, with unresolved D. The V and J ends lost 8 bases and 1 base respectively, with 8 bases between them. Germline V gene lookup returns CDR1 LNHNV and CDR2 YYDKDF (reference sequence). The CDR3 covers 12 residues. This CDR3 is CATQVQNTEAFF. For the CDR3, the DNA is TGTGCCACCCAAGTCCAGAACACTGAAGCTTTCTTT.

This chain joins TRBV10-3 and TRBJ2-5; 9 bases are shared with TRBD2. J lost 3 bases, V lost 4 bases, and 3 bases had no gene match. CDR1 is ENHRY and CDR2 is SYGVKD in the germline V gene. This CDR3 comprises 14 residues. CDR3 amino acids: CAISGLAGEETQYF. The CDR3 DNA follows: TGTGCCATCAGTGGTTTAGCGGGGGAAGAGACCCAGTACTTC.

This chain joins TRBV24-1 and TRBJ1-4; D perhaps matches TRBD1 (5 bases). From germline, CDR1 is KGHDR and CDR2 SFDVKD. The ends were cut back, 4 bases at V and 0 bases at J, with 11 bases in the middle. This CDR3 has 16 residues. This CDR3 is CATSDGGHATNEKLFF. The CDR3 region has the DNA TGTGCCACCAGTGACGGTGGACACGCAACTAATGAAAAACTGTTTTTT.

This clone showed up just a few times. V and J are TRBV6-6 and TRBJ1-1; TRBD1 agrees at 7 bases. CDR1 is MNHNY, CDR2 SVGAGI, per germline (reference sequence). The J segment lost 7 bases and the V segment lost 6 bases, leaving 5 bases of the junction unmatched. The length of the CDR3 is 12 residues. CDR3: CASSRQGGEAFF. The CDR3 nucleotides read TGTGCCAGCAGCCGACAGGGCGGTGAAGCTTTCTTT.

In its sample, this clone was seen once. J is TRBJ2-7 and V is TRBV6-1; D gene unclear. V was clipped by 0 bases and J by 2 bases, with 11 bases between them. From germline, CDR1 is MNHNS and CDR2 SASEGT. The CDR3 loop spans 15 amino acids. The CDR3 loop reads CASSEAQHGTYEQYV. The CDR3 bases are TGTGCCAGCAGTGAAGCGCAGCACGGAACCTACGAGCAGTACGTC.

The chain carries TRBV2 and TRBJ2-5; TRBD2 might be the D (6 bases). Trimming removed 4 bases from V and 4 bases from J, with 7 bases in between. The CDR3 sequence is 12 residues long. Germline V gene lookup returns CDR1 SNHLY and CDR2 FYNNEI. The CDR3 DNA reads TGTGCCAGCAGTGGGAGGGTAGAGACCCAGTACTTC. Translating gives CASSGRVETQYF.

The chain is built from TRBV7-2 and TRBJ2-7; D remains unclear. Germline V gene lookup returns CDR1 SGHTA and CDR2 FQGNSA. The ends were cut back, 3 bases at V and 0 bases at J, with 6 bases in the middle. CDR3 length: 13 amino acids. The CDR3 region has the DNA TGTGCCAGCAGCTTCGTAGGCTCCTACGAGCAGTACGTC. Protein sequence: CASSFVGSYEQYV.

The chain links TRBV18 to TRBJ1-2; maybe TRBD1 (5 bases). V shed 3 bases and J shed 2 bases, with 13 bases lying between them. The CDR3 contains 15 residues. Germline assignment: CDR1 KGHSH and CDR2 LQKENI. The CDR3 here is CASSPRTSENYGYTF. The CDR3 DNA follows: TGTGCCAGCTCACCCCGGACATCGGAGAACTATGGCTACACCTTC.

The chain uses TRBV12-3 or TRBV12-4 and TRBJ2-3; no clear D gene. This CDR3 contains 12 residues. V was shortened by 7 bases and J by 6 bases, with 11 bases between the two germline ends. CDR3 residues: CASTLGLDTQYF. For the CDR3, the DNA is TGTGCCAGCACGTTGGGCCTGGATACGCAGTATTTT.